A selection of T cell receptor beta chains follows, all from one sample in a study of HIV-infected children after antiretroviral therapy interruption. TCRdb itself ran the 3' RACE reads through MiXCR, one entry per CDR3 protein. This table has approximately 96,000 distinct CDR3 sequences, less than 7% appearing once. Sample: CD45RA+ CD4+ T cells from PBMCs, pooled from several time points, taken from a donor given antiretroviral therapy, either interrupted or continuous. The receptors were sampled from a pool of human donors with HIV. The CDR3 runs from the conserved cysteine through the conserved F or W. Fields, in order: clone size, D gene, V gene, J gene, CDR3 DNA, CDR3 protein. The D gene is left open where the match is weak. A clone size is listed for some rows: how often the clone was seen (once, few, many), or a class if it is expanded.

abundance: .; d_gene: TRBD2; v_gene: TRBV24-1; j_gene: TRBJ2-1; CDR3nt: TGTGCCACCAGTGACCCAGCGGGGGGTTCCTACAATGAGCAGTTCTTC; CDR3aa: CATSDPAGGSYNEQFF
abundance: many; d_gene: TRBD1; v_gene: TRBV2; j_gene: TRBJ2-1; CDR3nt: TGTGCCAGCAGCTCGACAGGGGTATATGCTGAGCAGTTCTTC; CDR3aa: CASSSTGVYAEQFF
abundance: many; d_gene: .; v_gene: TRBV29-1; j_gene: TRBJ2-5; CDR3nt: TGCAGCGTTTCCCCTCGGGGGTCCAAAGAGACCCAGTACTTC; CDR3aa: CSVSPRGSKETQYF
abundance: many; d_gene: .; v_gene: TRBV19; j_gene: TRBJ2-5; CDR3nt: TGTGCCAGCAGTAACCGGGACGGGGAAGACACCCAGTACTTT; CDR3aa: CASSNRDGEDTQYF
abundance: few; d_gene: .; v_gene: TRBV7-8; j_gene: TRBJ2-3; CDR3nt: TGTGCCAGCAGCCGAAACGGACCTGACGATACGCAGTATTTT; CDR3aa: CASSRNGPDDTQYF
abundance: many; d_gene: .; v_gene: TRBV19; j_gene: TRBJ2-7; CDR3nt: TGTGCCAGTAGACTGGACAGCTCCTACGAGCAGTACTTC; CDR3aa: CASRLDSSYEQYF
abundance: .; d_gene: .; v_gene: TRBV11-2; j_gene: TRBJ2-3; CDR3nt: TGTGCCAGCAGCTTAGTTCGCGGGGGCACAGATACGCAGTATTTT; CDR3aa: CASSLVRGGTDTQYF
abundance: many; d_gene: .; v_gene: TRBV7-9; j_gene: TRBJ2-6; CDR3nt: TGTGCCAGCAGCATCAGTGGCGCTGGGGCCAACGTCCTGACTTTC; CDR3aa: CASSISGAGANVLTF
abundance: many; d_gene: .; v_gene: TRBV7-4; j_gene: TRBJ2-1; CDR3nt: TGTGCAAGCAGCTTAGATCGTGGGGGGGCGAACTATGCTGAGCAGTTCTTC; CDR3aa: CASSLDRGGANYAEQFF
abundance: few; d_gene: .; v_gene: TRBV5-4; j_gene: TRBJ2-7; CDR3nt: TGTGCCAGCAGCCCGCCAGGGATGGGCGAGCAGTACTTC; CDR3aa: CASSPPGMGEQYF
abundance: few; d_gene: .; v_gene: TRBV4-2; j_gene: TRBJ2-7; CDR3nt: TGTGCCAGCAGCCAAGATTTCCACGAGCAGTACTTC; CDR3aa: CASSQDFHEQYF
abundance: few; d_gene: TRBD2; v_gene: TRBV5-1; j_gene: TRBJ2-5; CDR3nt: TGCGCCAGCAGCGTGCTAGCGGGAGGGCCCGGGGAGACCCAGTACTTC; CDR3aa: CASSVLAGGPGETQYF
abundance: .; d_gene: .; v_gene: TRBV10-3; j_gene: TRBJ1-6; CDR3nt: TGTGCCATCAGCAGGGAACCAGGCAATTCACCCCTCCACTTT; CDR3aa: CAISREPGNSPLHF